Listed below are T cell receptor beta chains from one sample, sequenced in a study of shared clonotypes between healthy human individuals. TCRdb's copy holds only in-frame clones and misses some; the assay was immunoSEQ multiplex PCR. The sample has 600,000 to 750,000 clones, 72% seen once. The sequenced sample consisted of memory CD4+ T cells sorted from blood. The source is a woman aged 25 to 39 in good health. The CDR3 runs from the conserved cysteine through the conserved F or W. D genes are given only for firm matches. Some rows have no size entry. The others give once, few or many, or a class for an expanded clone.

j_call | clone_size | d_call | v_call | cdr3_nt | cdr3_aa
TRBJ2-2 | - | - | TRBV2 | TGTGCCAGCAGTGTTGAGGGGCCCATCACCGGGGAGCTGTTTTTT | CASSVEGPITGELFF
TRBJ2-1 | - | - | TRBV5-1 | TGCGCCAGCAGCGTCGACTCAGTCTCCTACAATGAGCAGTTCTTC | CASSVDSVSYNEQFF
TRBJ2-1 | - | TRBD2 | TRBV12-5 | TGTGCTAGTGGTTTGACTAGCGCTAATGAGCAGTTCTTC | CASGLTSANEQFF
TRBJ1-3 | - | - | TRBV28 | TGTGCCAGCAGGAACCTCAACTCTGGAAACACCATATATTTT | CASRNLNSGNTIYF
TRBJ2-5 | - | - | TRBV11-3 | TGTGCCAGCAGCCCTAGAAGAGGGGTTGAAGAGACCCAGTACTTC | CASSPRRGVEETQYF
TRBJ2-1 | - | TRBD1 | TRBV5-8 | TGTGCCAGCAGCTGGAGGACAGGGGGCCTTAGCAACTACAATGAGCAGTTCTTC | CASSWRTGGLSNYNEQFF
TRBJ2-1 | - | TRBD2 | TRBV27 | TGTGCCAGCCCCCCGAGCGGGAGTTTGAATGAGCAGTTCTTC | CASPPSGSLNEQFF
TRBJ2-7 | - | TRBD1 | TRBV28 | TGTGCCAGCAGTTTATGGTCCGGGACAGGGCGCTCCTACGAGCAGTACTTC | CASSLWSGTGRSYEQYF
TRBJ2-7 | - | TRBD1 | TRBV11-3 | TGTGCCAGCAGCCCGGAGGACAGGATCAAGGGCTACGAGCAGTACTTC | CASSPEDRIKGYEQYF
TRBJ2-7 | - | - | TRBV7-6 | TGTGCCAGCAGCTCTCTGGCCTCCAACGAGCAGTACTTC | CASSSLASNEQYF
TRBJ2-2 | - | - | TRBV18 | TGTGCCAGCTCACCGAGATACGGGGGAGAGGACACCGGGGAGCTGTTTTTT | CASSPRYGGEDTGELFF
TRBJ1-4 | - | TRBD1 | TRBV27 | TGTGCCAGCAGATTCCGGGACAGCCCCCACGGAGATGAAAAACTGTTTTTT | CASRFRDSPHGDEKLFF
TRBJ2-1 | - | TRBD2 | TRBV7-2 | TGTGCCAGCCGCATTCTAGCGGGAGAATACAATGAGCAGTTCTTC | CASRILAGEYNEQFF
TRBJ1-2 | - | - | TRBV6-5 | TGTGCCAGCAGTTACTCGGGGAACTATGGCTACACCTTC | CASSYSGNYGYTF
TRBJ1-1 | - | - | TRBV19 | TGTGCCAGTAGTAACCCCCCAGGGGTTCGGACTGAAGCTTTCTTT | CASSNPPGVRTEAFF
TRBJ2-5 | few | TRBD2 | TRBV10-1 | TGCGCCAGCAGTGAGGGAATGGCTAGCGGGAGCCAAGAGACCCAGTACTTC | CASSEGMASGSQETQYF
TRBJ2-2 | - | - | TRBV28 | TGTGCCAGTATCGGGGCAGACACGAACACCGGGGAGCTGTTTTTT | CASIGADTNTGELFF
TRBJ1-1 | - | TRBD1 | TRBV28 | TGTGCCAGCACCGGGACAGGGGACGACACTGAAGCTTTCTTT | CASTGTGDDTEAFF
TRBJ2-2 | - | TRBD2 | TRBV13 | TGTGCCAGCAGCCACGGACTAGCGGAGGGGGGGGAGCTGTTTTTT | CASSHGLAEGGELFF
TRBJ2-5 | few | TRBD1 | TRBV29-1 | TGCAGCGGAGGACAGGGAGAAGAGACCCAGTACTTC | CSGGQGEETQYF
TRBJ1-2 | - | - | TRBV5-5 | TGTGCCAGCAGCGATGTGACCGGGAACTATGGCTACACCTTC | CASSDVTGNYGYTF
TRBJ1-5 | - | - | TRBV7-9 | TGTGCCAGCAGCTCCGGGACAAAAAATCAGCCCCAGCATTTT | CASSSGTKNQPQHF
TRBJ1-3 | few | - | TRBV6-6 | TGTGCCAGCAGTCCCCCCGGGAGCCCTGGAAACACCATATATTTT | CASSPPGSPGNTIYF
TRBJ2-7 | - | - | TRBV15 | TGTGCCACCAGCAGAGCGTGGCAGGGGCGGGTGCAGTACTTC | CATSRAWQGRVQYF
TRBJ2-5 | many | TRBD2 | TRBV5-1 | TGCGCCAGCAGCCGGAAGGGACTAGCGGGAGATGGGGAGACCCAGTACTTC | CASSRKGLAGDGETQYF
TRBJ2-2 | - | TRBD1 | TRBV28 | TGTGCCAGCAGTCCGGGGACAGCGAACACCGGGGAGCTGTTTTTT | CASSPGTANTGELFF
TRBJ2-7 | - | TRBD2 | TRBV6-1 | TGTGCCAGCAGAACCGGGACTAGCGGAACCTACGAGCAGTACTTC | CASRTGTSGTYEQYF
TRBJ2-5 | - | TRBD1 | TRBV7-9 | TGTGCCAGCAGCTTCACAGGGGGAGAGACCCAGTACTTC | CASSFTGGETQYF
TRBJ1-3 | - | - | TRBV5-6 | TGTGCCAGCAGCTTGGGACAGGTCTCTGGAAACACCATATATTTT | CASSLGQVSGNTIYF
TRBJ2-7 | - | TRBD2 | TRBV12-5 | TGTGCTAGTGGTTTGACGGGGACTAGCGGGATCCCCTACGAGCAGTACTTC | CASGLTGTSGIPYEQYF
TRBJ1-6 | few | - | TRBV30 | TGTGCCTGGAGTGTACAAGGGACGACCGCAAATAATTCACCCCTCCACTTT | CAWSVQGTTANNSPLHF
TRBJ2-7 | - | TRBD2 | TRBV18 | TGTGCCAGCTCGTTCCTAGCGGGATCATCCTACGAGCAGTACTTC | CASSFLAGSSYEQYF
TRBJ2-7 | few | - | TRBV2 | TGTGCCAGCAAAGGAGAATGGAGCTCCTACGAGCAGTACTTC | CASKGEWSSYEQYF
TRBJ2-3 | - | - | TRBV28 | TGTGCCAGCTCACCACGGGGCAGCCGCACAGATACGCAGTATTTT | CASSPRGSRTDTQYF
TRBJ2-7 | - | - | TRBV6-6 | TGTGCCAGCACCGACGACAGTTCTATGGGCCGGGGCGAGCAGTACTTC | CASTDDSSMGRGEQYF
TRBJ1-2 | - | TRBD1 | TRBV28 | TGTGCCAGCAGTTTTGGTGGGGCGGGACAGGGATTAGCCTATGGCTACACCTTC | CASSFGGAGQGLAYGYTF
TRBJ2-3 | - | - | TRBV6-6 | TGTGCCAGCAGTTACCTCTGGGGCACAGATACGCAGTATTTT | CASSYLWGTDTQYF
TRBJ1-4 | - | - | TRBV7-9 | TGTGCCAGCAGCTCACATCGACAGGCAACTAATGAAAAACTGTTTTTT | CASSSHRQATNEKLFF
TRBJ1-5 | - | - | TRBV19 | TGTGCCAGTAGTATACAGGCCAATGGGCCCCAGCATTTT | CASSIQANGPQHF
TRBJ1-2 | once | - | TRBV25-1 | TGTGCCAGCAGTGAATCCCTAAGTGGGGCAGACTACTATGGCTACACCTTC | CASSESLSGADYYGYTF
TRBJ2-3 | - | - | TRBV5-1 | TGCGCCAGCAGCCCCCCTGAGACAACAGATACGCAGTATTTT | CASSPPETTDTQYF
TRBJ1-1 | - | - | TRBV10-3 | TGTGCCATCAGTGATCGGGGGAACACTGAAGCTTTCTTT | CAISDRGNTEAFF
TRBJ1-1 | - | - | TRBV29-1 | TGCAGCGCGGACAGACTGAACACTGAAGCTTTCTTT | CSADRLNTEAFF
TRBJ2-7 | - | - | TRBV14 | TGTGCCAGCAGCCAAGACGACTACGAGCAGTACTTC | CASSQDDYEQYF